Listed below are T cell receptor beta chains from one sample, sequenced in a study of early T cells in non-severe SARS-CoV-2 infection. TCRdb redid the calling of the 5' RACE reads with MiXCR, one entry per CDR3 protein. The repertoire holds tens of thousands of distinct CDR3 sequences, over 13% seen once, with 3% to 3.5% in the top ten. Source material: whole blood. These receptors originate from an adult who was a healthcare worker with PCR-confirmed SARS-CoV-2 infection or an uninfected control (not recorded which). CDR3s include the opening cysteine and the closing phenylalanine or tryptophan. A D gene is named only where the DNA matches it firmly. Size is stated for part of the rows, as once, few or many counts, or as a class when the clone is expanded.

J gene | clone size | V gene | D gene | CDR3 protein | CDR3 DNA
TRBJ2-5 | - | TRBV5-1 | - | CASSTRRDQETQYF | TGCGCCAGCAGCACGAGACGGGACCAAGAGACCCAGTACTTC
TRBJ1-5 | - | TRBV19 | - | CASSIAYQPQHF | TGTGCCAGTAGTATCGCGTATCAGCCCCAGCATTTT
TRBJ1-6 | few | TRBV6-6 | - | CASSYEQQNSPLHF | TGTGCCAGCAGTTACGAACAGCAAAATTCACCCCTCCACTTT
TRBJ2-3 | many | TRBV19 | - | CASSNLGQSTDTQYF | TGTGCCAGTTCCAATCTCGGACAGAGCACAGATACGCAGTATTTT
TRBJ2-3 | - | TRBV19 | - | CASSIFRGRGTDTQYF | TGTGCCAGTAGTATTTTCAGGGGCCGTGGCACAGATACGCAGTATTTT
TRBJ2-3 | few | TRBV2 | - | CASTNPGVTDTQYF | TGTGCCAGCACCAACCCTGGGGTTACAGATACGCAGTATTTT
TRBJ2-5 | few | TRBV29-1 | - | CSSQGGTETQYF | TGCAGCTCCCAAGGCGGGACGGAGACCCAGTACTTC
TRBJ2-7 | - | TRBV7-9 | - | CASSQGQSFHEQYF | TGTGCCAGCAGCCAAGGACAGAGTTTCCACGAGCAGTACTTC
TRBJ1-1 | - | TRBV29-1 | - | CSAHRGTNTEAFF | TGCAGCGCACACCGGGGTACGAACACTGAAGCTTTCTTT
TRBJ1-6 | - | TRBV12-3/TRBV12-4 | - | CASAWGAPGSPLHF | TGTGCCAGCGCCTGGGGGGCGCCGGGCTCACCCCTCCACTTT
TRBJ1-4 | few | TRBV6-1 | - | CASSEARGFSEKLFF | TGTGCCAGCAGTGAAGCGCGAGGTTTCAGTGAAAAACTGTTTTTT
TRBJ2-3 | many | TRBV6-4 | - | CASSEGGGETDTQYF | TGTGCCAGCAGTGAAGGGGGCGGGGAGACAGATACGCAGTATTTT
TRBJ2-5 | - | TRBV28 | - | CAIGAGAETQYF | TGTGCCATCGGGGCGGGTGCAGAGACCCAGTACTTC
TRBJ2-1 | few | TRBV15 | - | CATSRDVYEQFF | TGTGCCACCAGCAGAGACGTCTATGAGCAGTTCTTC
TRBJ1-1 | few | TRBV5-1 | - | CASSRTPNTEAFF | TGCGCCAGCAGCCGGACTCCGAACACTGAAGCTTTCTTT
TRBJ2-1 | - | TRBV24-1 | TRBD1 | CATSPGGTGDNEQFF | TGTGCCACCAGTCCAGGTGGGACAGGGGACAATGAGCAGTTCTTC
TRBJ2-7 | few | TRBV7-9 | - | CASSSDRSHEQYF | TGTGCCAGCAGCTCCGACAGGTCCCACGAGCAGTACTTC
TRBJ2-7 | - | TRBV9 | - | CASSVAGDISYEQYF | TGTGCCAGCAGCGTAGCAGGGGATATCTCCTACGAGCAGTACTTC
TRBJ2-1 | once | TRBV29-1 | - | CSVSENLGDEQFF | TGCAGCGTTTCTGAGAATCTAGGTGATGAGCAGTTCTTC
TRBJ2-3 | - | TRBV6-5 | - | CASSLQGRDTQYF | TGTGCCAGCAGCCTACAGGGGAGGGATACGCAGTATTTT
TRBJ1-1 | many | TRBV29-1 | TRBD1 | CSVLQGVRAFF | TGCAGCGTTCTACAGGGGGTGCGGGCTTTCTTT
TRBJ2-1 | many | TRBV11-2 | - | CASSGVRGLSNEQFF | TGTGCCAGCAGCGGAGTGCGGGGACTTTCCAATGAGCAGTTCTTC
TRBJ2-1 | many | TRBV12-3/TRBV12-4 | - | CASSWRANEQFF | TGTGCCAGCAGTTGGAGGGCCAATGAGCAGTTCTTC
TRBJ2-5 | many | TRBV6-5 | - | CASSYSWGVGSETQYF | TGTGCCAGCAGTTACTCTTGGGGGGTTGGATCGGAGACCCAGTACTTC